The rows below give T cell receptor beta chains drawn from one sample of a study of blood T cells in healthy people across ages. From the 5' RACE reads, TCRdb called clonotypes with MiXCR, one entry per CDR3 protein. The sample has fewer than 600,000 distinct CDR3 sequences, around a quarter seen once. This sample also belongs to another study, concerning T cells of mothers and their children.

Sequences were obtained from blood. These TCRs come from a boy younger than 10 in good health. The CDR3 runs from the conserved cysteine through the conserved F or W. D genes are given only for firm matches. The size of a clone is reported for some rows only, either as once, few or many, or as a class for expanded clones.

size: .; J: TRBJ2-1; D: TRBD1; V: TRBV6-2/TRBV6-3; CDR3: CASSYSRLPDLPSGTGYNEQFF; DNA: TGTGCCAGCAGTTACTCGAGGCTTCCAGACCTGCCTTCCGGGACAGGGTACAATGAGCAGTTCTTC
size: few; J: TRBJ1-4; D: .; V: TRBV5-1; CDR3: CASSLQYNEKLFF; DNA: TGCGCCAGCAGCTTGCAGTATAATGAAAAACTGTTTTTT
size: .; J: TRBJ2-6; D: .; V: TRBV27; CDR3: CASSWRLRGANVLTF; DNA: TGTGCCAGCAGTTGGCGCCTCCGAGGGGCCAACGTCCTGACTTTC
size: .; J: TRBJ2-7; D: .; V: TRBV20-1; CDR3: CSARGVGTDYEQYF; DNA: TGCAGTGCTAGAGGTGTTGGGACGGACTACGAGCAGTACTTC
size: few; J: TRBJ2-5; D: TRBD1; V: TRBV5-1; CDR3: CASSASRQGKGETQYF; DNA: TGCGCCAGCAGCGCCAGCCGACAGGGGAAAGGAGAGACCCAGTACTTC
size: .; J: TRBJ2-5; D: .; V: TRBV3-1; CDR3: CASSPRSEEAQYF; DNA: TGTGCCAGCAGCCCCCGATCAGAGGAGGCCCAGTACTTC
size: few; J: TRBJ2-5; D: TRBD2; V: TRBV27; CDR3: CASSWSSGRAEFREQYF; DNA: TGTGCCAGCAGTTGGTCGAGCGGGAGGGCCGAATTTAGAGAGCAGTACTTC
size: .; J: TRBJ2-4; D: TRBD2; V: TRBV7-2; CDR3: CASSGGLAGKNIQYF; DNA: TGTGCCAGCAGCGGCGGACTAGCGGGGAAAAACATTCAGTACTTC
size: .; J: TRBJ2-5; D: .; V: TRBV4-3; CDR3: CASSQDTRRVETQYF; DNA: TGCGCCAGCAGCCAAGATACTCGGAGGGTGGAGACCCAGTACTTC
size: .; J: TRBJ1-5; D: .; V: TRBV5-6; CDR3: CASSVGVSNQPQHF; DNA: TGTGCCAGCAGCGTAGGGGTTAGCAATCAGCCCCAGCATTTT
size: .; J: TRBJ1-1; D: TRBD1; V: TRBV12-3/TRBV12-4; CDR3: CASRGQGPSTEAFF; DNA: TGTGCCAGCAGGGGACAGGGCCCGAGCACTGAAGCTTTCTTT
size: .; J: TRBJ2-7; D: TRBD1; V: TRBV12-3/TRBV12-4; CDR3: CASRAGTGNYEQYF; DNA: TGTGCCAGCAGGGCAGGGACAGGGAACTACGAGCAGTACTTC
size: .; J: TRBJ2-7; D: .; V: TRBV11-2; CDR3: CASSLVDSFYEQYF; DNA: TGTGCCAGCAGCTTAGTAGACAGTTTCTACGAGCAGTACTTC
size: .; J: TRBJ2-7; D: .; V: TRBV9; CDR3: CASSVVSPLSYEQYF; DNA: TGTGCCAGCAGCGTAGTCTCACCACTATCCTACGAGCAGTACTTC
size: .; J: TRBJ2-4; D: TRBD1; V: TRBV12-3/TRBV12-4; CDR3: CASSPHWTGKNIQYF; DNA: TGTGCCAGCAGTCCCCATTGGACAGGGAAAAACATTCAGTACTTC
size: .; J: TRBJ1-1; D: TRBD1; V: TRBV29-1; CDR3: CSVEANRGSAKAFF; DNA: TGCAGCGTTGAAGCCAACAGGGGGTCGGCAAAAGCTTTCTTT
size: .; J: TRBJ2-5; D: TRBD2; V: TRBV6-6; CDR3: CASSYSTSGRPGETQYF; DNA: TGTGCCAGCAGTTACTCGACTAGCGGGAGACCCGGGGAGACCCAGTACTTC
size: .; J: TRBJ1-1; D: TRBD1; V: TRBV4-1; CDR3: CASSHRDRLRAFF; DNA: TGCGCCAGCAGCCACCGGGACAGGCTGCGGGCTTTCTTT
size: .; J: TRBJ2-7; D: .; V: TRBV11-2; CDR3: CASSSTQGSYEQYF; DNA: TGTGCCAGCAGCTCAACTCAGGGATCCTACGAGCAGTACTTC
size: .; J: TRBJ1-5; D: TRBD1; V: TRBV20-1; CDR3: CSARELYRGSNQPQHF; DNA: TGCAGTGCTAGAGAATTATACAGGGGAAGCAATCAGCCCCAGCATTTT
size: .; J: TRBJ2-5; D: TRBD2; V: TRBV7-3; CDR3: CASSLSGGEGKTQYF; DNA: TGTGCCAGCAGTTTAAGCGGGGGCGAGGGGAAGACCCAGTACTTC
size: many; J: TRBJ2-3; D: .; V: TRBV5-1; CDR3: CASSLEGADTQYF; DNA: TGCGCCAGCAGCTTGGAGGGGGCAGATACGCAGTATTTT